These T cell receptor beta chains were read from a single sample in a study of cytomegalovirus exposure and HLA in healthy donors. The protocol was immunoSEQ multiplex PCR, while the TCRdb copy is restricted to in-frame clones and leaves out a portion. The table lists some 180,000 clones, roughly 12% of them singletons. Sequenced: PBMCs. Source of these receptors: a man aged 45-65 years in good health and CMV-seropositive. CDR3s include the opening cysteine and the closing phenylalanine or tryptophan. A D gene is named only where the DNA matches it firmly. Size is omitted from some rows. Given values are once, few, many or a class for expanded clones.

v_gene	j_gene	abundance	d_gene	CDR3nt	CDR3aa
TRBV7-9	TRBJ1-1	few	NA	TGTGCCAGCAGCTTGTGGGGGGGCAGGACTGAAGCTTTCTTT	CASSLWGGRTEAFF
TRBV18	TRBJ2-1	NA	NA	TGTGCCAGCTCACCAGTGGGGACAAGGGACAATGAGCAGTTCTTC	CASSPVGTRDNEQFF
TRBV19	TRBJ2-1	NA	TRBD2	TGTGCCAGTAGCCCCTTCTCCCGGGCTAGCGGGGGGCTCCACAATGAGCAGTTCTTC	CASSPFSRASGGLHNEQFF
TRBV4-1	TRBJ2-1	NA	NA	TGCGCCAGCAGCCAAGAGTGGACAGACTACAATGAGCAGTTCTTC	CASSQEWTDYNEQFF
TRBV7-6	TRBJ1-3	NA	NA	TGTGCCAGCAGCTTAGGAATCGGACACTCTGGAAACACCATATATTTT	CASSLGIGHSGNTIYF
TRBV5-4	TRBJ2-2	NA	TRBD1	TGTGCCAGCAGCCCCGGGACAGGGAGGCCCGGGGAGCTGTTTTTT	CASSPGTGRPGELFF
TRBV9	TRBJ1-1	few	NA	TGTGCCAGCAGCACCCACAGTAACACTGAAGCTTTCTTT	CASSTHSNTEAFF
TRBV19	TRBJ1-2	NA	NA	TGTGCCAGCACGGGGGGGTTCTACTATGGCTACACCTTC	CASTGGFYYGYTF
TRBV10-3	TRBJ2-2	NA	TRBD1	TGTGCCATCACCGACAGGGGAAACACCGGGGAGCTGTTTTTT	CAITDRGNTGELFF
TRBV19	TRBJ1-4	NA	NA	TGTGCCAGTAGTAGGGGCTCAACTAATGAAAAACTGTTTTTT	CASSRGSTNEKLFF
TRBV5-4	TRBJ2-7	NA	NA	TGTGCCAGCAGCTTGGGTCACATCTACGAGCAGTACTTC	CASSLGHIYEQYF
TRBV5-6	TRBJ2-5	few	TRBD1	TGTGCCAGCAGCTTGGTAGGGGGCAAAGGGGAGACCCAGTACTTC	CASSLVGGKGETQYF
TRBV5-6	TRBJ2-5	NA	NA	TGTGCCAGCAGCTCCAGCCCGAGGGGGATACAAGAGACCCAGTACTTC	CASSSSPRGIQETQYF
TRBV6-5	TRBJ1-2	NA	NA	TGTGCCAGCAGCTCGTCCAGGGAGGCCTATGGCTACACCTTC	CASSSSREAYGYTF
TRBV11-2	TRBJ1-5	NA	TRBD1	TGTGCCAGCAGCCGGGGACAGTATAGCAATCAGCCCCAGCATTTT	CASSRGQYSNQPQHF
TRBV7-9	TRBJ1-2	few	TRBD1	TGTGCCAGCAGCCCACAGTCCGGGACAGGGAATGGCTACACCTTC	CASSPQSGTGNGYTF
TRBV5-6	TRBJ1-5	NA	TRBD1	TGTGCCAGCAGCCCCCGGACAGGGGGTCAGCCCCAGCATTTT	CASSPRTGGQPQHF
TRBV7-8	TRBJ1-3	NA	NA	TGTGCCAGCAGCTTTTCCCTCCCTAGAAACACCATATATTTT	CASSFSLPRNTIYF
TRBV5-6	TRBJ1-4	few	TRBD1	TGTGCCAGCAGCTTGGGGGACAGGGTAACTAATGAAAAACTGTTTTTT	CASSLGDRVTNEKLFF
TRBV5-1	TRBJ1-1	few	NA	TGCGCCAGCAGCTTGCGGGGAGGCAACACTGAAGCTTTCTTT	CASSLRGGNTEAFF
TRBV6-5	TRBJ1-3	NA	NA	TGTGCCAGCAGTGCGACTAGTGACTCTGGAAACACCATATATTTT	CASSATSDSGNTIYF
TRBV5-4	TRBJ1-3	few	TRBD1	TGTGCCAGCAGCTCGGGACAGGCAAGCTCTGGAAACACCATATATTTT	CASSSGQASSGNTIYF
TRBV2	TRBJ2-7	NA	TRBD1	TGTGCCAGCAGTCGGGACAGGGCCTACGAGCAGTACTTC	CASSRDRAYEQYF